The 20 T cell receptor beta chains below all came from one sample that was sequenced in a study of shared clonotypes between healthy human individuals. TCRdb's copy holds only in-frame clones and misses some; the assay was immunoSEQ multiplex PCR. Of some 2,000,000 clones detected, 85% to 95% appear once; the ten largest clones hold roughly 1%. In the naive CD8 group, cells lacked CD45RO and were positively selected for CCR7, so terminally differentiated effector memory CD45RA+ cells were left out. The sequenced sample was naive CD8+ T cells sorted from blood. The receptors shown here come from a man aged 18 to 30 in good health.

Comment on this clone: The same CDR3 can be traced to other DNA sequences in this sample. This chain links TRBV6-1 with TRBJ2-7; D not resolved. The CDR3 is 10 amino acids. Germline V gives CDR1 MNHNS, CDR2 SASEGT. V dropped 6 bases and J dropped 7 bases, with 7 bases sitting between them. The CDR3 DNA is TGTGCCAGCAGCCTTGGGGAGCAGTACTTC. Protein product: CASSLGEQYF.

V and J are TRBV6-1 and TRBJ2-7; D is unclear. Germline CDR1 MNHNS, CDR2 SASEGT. CDR3 size: 16 residues. Trimming left V 2 bases short and J 7 bases short, with 21 bases between. CDR3 loop: CASSEIEAVTYVEQYF. CDR3 sequence (DNA): TGTGCCAGCAGTGAAATCGAGGCAGTCACCTACGTGGAGCAGTACTTC.

This chain uses TRBV4-3 with TRBJ2-7; TRBD2 matches 10 bases. Unmatched junction bases numbered 4, after V lost 2 bases and J lost 3 bases. CDR1 and CDR2 from the germline V gene are LGHNA and YSLEER. This CDR3 has 15 amino acids. CDR3 protein: CASSQLAGVIYEQYF. Written as DNA, the CDR3 is TGCGCCAGCAGCCAACTAGCGGGAGTTATCTACGAGCAGTACTTC.

The chain couples TRBV5-1 to TRBJ2-7; 8 bases align to TRBD1. V lost 4 bases and J lost 5; bases outside the gene matches: 8. CDR1 and CDR2 (germline): SGHRS, YFSETQ. CDR3 size: 14 residues. CDR3 sequence reads: CASSPATGVNEQYF. CDR3 sequence (DNA): TGCGCCAGCAGCCCCGCGACAGGGGTCAACGAGCAGTACTTC.

The V and J genes are TRBV6-8 and TRBJ1-2, with 7 bases lining up with TRBD1. V shed 1 base and J 2 bases; nucleotides not matched to a gene: 10. This CDR3 spans 17 amino acids. Germline lookup yields CDR1 MNHGY and CDR2 SAAAGT. The CDR3 sequence is CASSYLGQGDFNYGYTF. DNA of the CDR3: TGTGCCAGCAGTTACTTGGGGCAGGGGGACTTCAACTATGGCTACACCTTC.

The chain carries TRBV7-9 and TRBJ1-5; D is perhaps TRBD1 (5 bases). Looked up from germline, CDR1 is SEHNR and CDR2 is FQNEAQ (reference sequence). Trimming shortened V by 3 bases and J by 5 bases, and 8 bases separated the two germline ends. This CDR3 has 13 residues. The CDR3 DNA sequence: TGTGCCAGCAGCTTGACAGCCGATCAGCCCCAGCATTTT. This encodes CASSLTADQPQHF.

This sequence joins TRBV11-2 and TRBJ1-1; 7 bases fit TRBD1. With 1 base clipped from V and 0 bases from J, the junction kept 8 bases outside the gene matches. The CDR3 loop spans 17 amino acids. Germline V gene sequence: CDR1 SGHAT, CDR2 FQNNGV. The CDR3 region is CASSLAKTGHMNTEAFF. The CDR3 DNA is TGTGCCAGCAGCTTAGCGAAGACAGGGCATATGAACACTGAAGCTTTCTTT.

This clone was seen a few times. This chain joins TRBV6-1 and TRBJ2-7; D unresolved. Germline CDR1 is MNHNS and CDR2 is SASEGT. The CDR3 spans 11 residues. The V and J ends lost 5 bases and 2 bases respectively, with 4 bases between them. The CDR3 loop is CASSSTYEQYF. The CDR3 bases are TGTGCCAGCAGTTCTACCTACGAGCAGTACTTC.

As for this clone: At one end the junction does not follow the germline gene, possibly because of a read error. This specimen includes other DNA sequences encoding the same CDR3. The gene calls are TRBV2 and TRBJ2-1; 11 nucleotides line up with TRBD1. This CDR3 region has 15 residues. Germline assignment: CDR1 SNHLY and CDR2 FYNNEI. Here the CDR3 DNA reads TGTGCCAGCAGCGAAGGACAGGGGGCGCGTAATGAGCAGTTCTTC. Translating gives CASSEGQGARNEQFF.

Concerning this clone itself: The sample carries other DNA sequences with the same CDR3. V usage is TRBV9 and J usage is TRBJ2-7; TRBD2 is a possible D gene (6 bases). Germline V gives CDR1 SGDLS, CDR2 YYNGEE. There are 13 residues in the CDR3. V shed 0 bases and J shed 4 bases, with 8 bases lying between them. The DNA of the CDR3 is TGTGCCAGCAGCGTAGGACTAGATTACGAGCAGTACTTC. Translation gives CASSVGLDYEQYF.

The V call is TRBV13, the J call TRBJ2-5; D not resolved. The germline V and J ends were trimmed by 10 bases and 0 bases, with 15 bases remaining between them. Germline V gene sequence: CDR1 PRHDT, CDR2 FYEKMQ (reference sequence). This CDR3 has 14 amino acids. The chain's CDR3 is CATGTTDHQETQYF. CDR3 coding DNA: TGTGCCACTGGAACCACCGACCACCAAGAGACCCAGTACTTC.

This clone was found a few times. The chain uses TRBV5-6 and TRBJ1-1; 9 positions match TRBD1. The germline V gene encodes CDR1 SGHDT and CDR2 YYEEEE. J lost 2 bases, V lost 6 bases, and 11 bases had no gene match. This CDR3 is 16 amino acids long. CDR3 sequence (DNA): TGTGCCAGCACTCCGACCGGACAGGGGCCTAACACTGAAGCTTTCTTT. Translated, it gives CASTPTGQGPNTEAFF.

In the case of this clone: The same CDR3 is also encoded by other DNA sequences in this sample. This chain uses TRBV6-5 with TRBJ2-5; TRBD1 matches at 8 bases. This CDR3 has 14 residues. Trimming removed 2 bases from V and 5 bases from J; junction bases left unmatched: 4. The germline CDR1 and CDR2 sequences are MNHEY and SVGAGI. The CDR3 spells CASSYAGGGETQYF. The DNA for the CDR3 is TGTGCCAGCAGTTACGCAGGGGGCGGGGAGACCCAGTACTTC.

The chain links TRBV6-1 to TRBJ1-3; D gene uncertain. Trimming left V 3 bases short and J 1 base short, with 7 bases between. Germline CDR1 reads MNHNS; CDR2 reads SASEGT. The CDR3 extends over 14 amino acids. The CDR3, as DNA: TGTGCCAGCAGTGAGGCGATTTCTGGAAACACCATATATTTT. Protein: CASSEAISGNTIYF.

A single count supports this clone. V is TRBV27 and J is TRBJ1-2; TRBD1 matches 7 bases. Trimming took 3 bases from V and 2 from J; bases not matched to a gene: 12. The CDR3 loop spans 17 amino acids. CDR1 MNHEY and CDR2 SMNVEV come from the germline V gene (reference sequence). The CDR3 spells CASSFGQARGSNYGYTF. The CDR3, as DNA: TGTGCCAGCAGTTTTGGACAGGCGCGAGGGTCGAACTATGGCTACACCTTC.

The V gene is TRBV7-9, the J gene TRBJ2-3; D is unclear. The CDR3 contains 13 residues. Trimming pared 7 bases from V and 2 bases from J, leaving 10 bases between. Per germline, CDR1 SEHNR and CDR2 FQNEAQ (reference sequence). This CDR3 reads CASTLSLTDTQYF. The CDR3 bases are TGTGCCAGCACCCTATCCCTCACAGATACGCAGTATTTT.

V is TRBV7-9 and J is TRBJ2-6, with 8 bases lining up with TRBD1. Trimming took 5 bases from V and 4 from J; bases not matched to a gene: 7. The CDR3 loop spans 16 amino acids. In germline, CDR1 is SEHNR, CDR2 FQNEAQ (reference sequence). The DNA of the CDR3 is TGTGCCAGCAGCAGAACGGGACAGGTAGGGGCCAACGTCCTGACTTTC. Translation: CASSRTGQVGANVLTF.

This clone was observed once. The J gene is TRBJ2-5, the V gene TRBV9; TRBD2 is a possible D gene (7 bases). This CDR3 comprises 15 residues. Germline V CDR1 and CDR2: SGDLS, YYNGEE. V lost 4 bases, J lost 5 bases, and 18 bases lay in between. CDR3 protein: CASSPLEGGMETQYF. The DNA for the CDR3 is TGTGCCAGCAGCCCCTTAGAGGGGGGGATGGAGACCCAGTACTTC.

J is TRBJ2-3 and V is TRBV9; D may be TRBD2 (7 bases). The germline V and J ends were trimmed by 5 bases and 5 bases, with 9 bases remaining between them. This CDR3 contains 12 residues. Per the germline V gene, CDR1 is SGDLS and CDR2 is YYNGEE. The CDR3 spells CASRGGEDTQYF. The CDR3 bases are TGTGCCAGCAGAGGGGGGGAAGATACGCAGTATTTT. The whole variable domain, remainder taken from reference TRBV9 and TRBJ2-3, is DSGVTQTPKHLITATGQRVTLRCSPRSGDLSVYWYQQSLDQGLQFLIQYYNGEERAKGNILERFSAQQFPDLHSELNLSSLELGDSALYFCASRGGEDTQYFGPGTRLTVL.

The rearrangement joins TRBV28 to TRBJ2-5; 10 bases fit TRBD2. The germline V gene has CDR1 MDHEN and CDR2 SYDVKM. J was trimmed by 2 bases and V by 3 bases; bases with no gene match: 15. The CDR3 consists of 19 residues. In nucleotides, the CDR3 is TGTGCCAGCAGTTTCTTCGGGCTAGCGGGGGCCGGTGCTCAAGAGACCCAGTACTTC. Translated, it gives CASSFFGLAGAGAQETQYF.